The source of this TCR beta chain is a study of T cell repertoires in cytomegalovirus infection. Study at large: It was recently identified HLA-C-restricted and well-studied HLA-B-restricted CMV epitopes that the study used. An indication of both CMV infection and matching HLA type came from public TCR beta signatures.

Only a few counts were recorded for this clonotype. Its target is unknown. A single record per CDR3 protein comes from TCRdb applying MiXCR to the reads. The data contain about 130,000 distinct CDR3 sequences, about 31% of them singletons. Findings and limits, study-wide: Dominating the ex vivo response were HLA-C-restricted CMV-specific TCR beta clonotypes. Cumulated frequencies of public TCR beta families served to identify carriers of CMV plus the relevant HLA.

The CDR3 has 15 residues. V lost 2 bases to trimming and J lost 7 bases, with 14 bases between them. Germline V CDR1 and CDR2: MNHNY, SVGAGI (reference sequence). The chain combines TRBV6-6 with TRBJ2-2; D might be TRBD1 (5 bases). The source material was CD8+ T cells from cultured PBMCs, sampled from culture after CMV antigen stimulation. The source is a human donor in good health (CMV status not recorded). Some clones in this sample may be carry-over from other donors' samples. CDR3 sequence reads: CASSYADRGSGELFF. Here the CDR3 DNA reads TGTGCCAGCAGTTACGCCGACAGAGGCAGCGGGGAGCTGTTTTTT.